This is a list of T cell receptor beta chains from one sample in a study of cytomegalovirus exposure and HLA in healthy donors. Sequencing used immunoSEQ multiplex PCR; TCRdb keeps in-frame clones, though not all of them. This table holds around 200,000 clones, about 80% found once. The sequencing sample was made of PBMCs. All receptors derive from a woman younger than 35 in good health and CMV-seropositive. Each CDR3 is given with its conserved first and last residue. A D gene is named only where the DNA matches it firmly. Part of the rows lack a size; the others show once, few, many or a class for expanded clones.

D	size	J	V	DNA	CDR3
TRBD1	-	TRBJ1-5	TRBV5-1	TGCGCCAGCAGCGAAGGGACAGGCCCAAATCAGCCCCAGCATTTT	CASSEGTGPNQPQHF
-	-	TRBJ2-2	TRBV6-5	TGTGCCAGCAGTCGACAAGCGAACACCGGGGAGCTGTTTTTT	CASSRQANTGELFF
TRBD1	once	TRBJ2-2	TRBV19	TGTGCCAGTAGTCCGGGACAGCACACCGGGGAGCTGTTTTTT	CASSPGQHTGELFF
-	once	TRBJ2-7	TRBV23-1	TGCGCCAACTACTACACCGTAATACAAGGGGAAGAAGCCTACGAGCAGTACTTC	CANYYTVIQGEEAYEQYF
-	once	TRBJ1-1	TRBV19	TGTGCCAGTACCCCCCAAATGGGCAGTGGGAACACTGAAGCTTTCTTT	CASTPQMGSGNTEAFF
-	-	TRBJ2-5	TRBV7-7	TGTGCCAGCAGCTTGAGGCGGGGGCCACAAGAGACCCAGTACTTC	CASSLRRGPQETQYF
-	-	TRBJ1-1	TRBV6-1	TGTGCCAGCAGCGTCTCGGCGGCTGAAGCTTTCTTT	CASSVSAAEAFF
TRBD2	few	TRBJ2-1	TRBV6-4	TGTGCCAGCAGTGCTAGCGGGGGGGTCAATGAGCAGTTCTTC	CASSASGGVNEQFF
-	-	TRBJ1-2	TRBV27	TGTGCCAGCAGTTTAGAGGAGTCATCCTACACCTTC	CASSLEESSYTF
TRBD1	-	TRBJ2-3	TRBV7-2	TGTGCCAGCAGCCTACAGGGGAGCACAGATACGCAGTATTTT	CASSLQGSTDTQYF
TRBD1	-	TRBJ2-2	TRBV7-6	TGTGCCAGCAGCTTAGGACAGGGTTATACCGGGGAGCTGTTTTTT	CASSLGQGYTGELFF
-	-	TRBJ2-5	TRBV20-1	TGCAGTGCTAGTCAGGGGGAGACCCAGTACTTC	CSASQGETQYF
TRBD2	once	TRBJ2-3	TRBV7-3	TGTGCCAGCAGCTTAATGGGACTAGCGGATGGCACAGATACGCAGTATTTT	CASSLMGLADGTDTQYF
TRBD1	-	TRBJ2-3	TRBV4-3	TGCGCCAGCAGCCAAGAAGGAGCCTCCTCCCTAGGGGGCACGCAGTATTTT	CASSQEGASSLGGTQYF
-	-	TRBJ1-2	TRBV14	TGTGCCAGCAGACCTGGCGGGGGACCTAACTATGGCTACACCTTC	CASRPGGGPNYGYTF
TRBD2	-	TRBJ2-7	TRBV29-1	TGCAGCGTTGGACTAGCGGGGGCGCCCTACGAGCAGTACTTC	CSVGLAGAPYEQYF
TRBD1	-	TRBJ2-7	TRBV27	TGTGCCAGCAGTACTGTACAGGGGAACTACGAGCAGTACTTC	CASSTVQGNYEQYF
-	-	TRBJ2-7	TRBV7-9	TGTGCCAGCAGCTCCCAGGGGTTCGAGCAGTACTTC	CASSSQGFEQYF
-	-	TRBJ2-7	TRBV10-2	TGCGCCAGCAGGCAGGGAGGAAAGGCCTACGAGCAGTACTTC	CASRQGGKAYEQYF
-	-	TRBJ2-5	TRBV7-7	TGTGCCAGCAGCCTCCGGAGGGTCGGGGAGACCCAGTACTTC	CASSLRRVGETQYF
-	-	TRBJ1-1	TRBV28	TGTGCCAGCAGTCCCCGCGAGGGAGAAGCTTTCTTT	CASSPREGEAFF
TRBD1	once	TRBJ1-5	TRBV5-8	TGTGCCAGCAGCCGGGACAGCCCAAATCAGCCCCAGCATTTT	CASSRDSPNQPQHF
-	-	TRBJ2-7	TRBV6-6	TGTGCCAGCAGTCGCGGGACAGTAACCTACGAGCAGTACTTC	CASSRGTVTYEQYF
TRBD1	-	TRBJ1-5	TRBV19	TGTGCCAGTAGTATTGACAGGGACAATCAGCCCCAGCATTTT	CASSIDRDNQPQHF
-	-	TRBJ1-1	TRBV7-2	TGTGCCAGCAGCTTAACGGGGGGCTTAAAGAACACTGAAGCTTTCTTT	CASSLTGGLKNTEAFF
-	-	TRBJ2-2	TRBV7-6	TGTGCCAGCAGCTTATTGGTCGGGTCCCGGCGCCTGAACACCGGGGAGCTGTTTTTT	CASSLLVGSRRLNTGELFF
-	-	TRBJ2-7	TRBV7-8	TGTGCCAGCAGCCGGGGGGCGGGACAAGTCCTCTACGAGCAGTACTTC	CASSRGAGQVLYEQYF
TRBD1	-	TRBJ1-2	TRBV7-9	TGTGCCAGCAGCTTAGAAAGGGACAGGGACGGCTACACCTTC	CASSLERDRDGYTF
TRBD1	-	TRBJ1-2	TRBV19	TGTGCCAGTAGTATGGTTAGGGACAGCTTCCGGAGCGGCTACACCTTC	CASSMVRDSFRSGYTF
-	-	TRBJ2-1	TRBV9	TGTGCCAGCAGCGTAGAACTTGGCTACAATGAGCAGTTCTTC	CASSVELGYNEQFF
TRBD1	-	TRBJ1-6	TRBV7-8	TGTGCCAGCAGCCCTGGGACAGCGAATTCACCCCTCCACTTT	CASSPGTANSPLHF
TRBD2	-	TRBJ2-5	TRBV25-1	TGTGCCAGCACTCCCGCGGGGGTAGAGACCCAGTACTTC	CASTPAGVETQYF
-	-	TRBJ1-3	TRBV2	TGTGCCAGCCAGACCGACGCGGGGCTTGGAAACACCATATATTTT	CASQTDAGLGNTIYF
-	-	TRBJ2-3	TRBV7-9	TGTGCCAGCAGCTTAATCCTAGCTCCAGATACGCAGTATTTT	CASSLILAPDTQYF
-	-	TRBJ2-7	TRBV2	TGTGCCAGCAGTGATCGGTTATACGAGCAGTACTTC	CASSDRLYEQYF
-	-	TRBJ2-7	TRBV4-1	TGCGCCAGCAGCCAAAAAAGCGGCGCCTCCTACGAGCAGTACTTC	CASSQKSGASYEQYF
-	-	TRBJ1-5	TRBV7-2	TGTGCCAGCGCCCTTTTGGGAGATCAGCCCCAGCATTTT	CASALLGDQPQHF